Sequencing of this T cell receptor beta chain was carried out in a study of T cells in Graves' hyperthyroidism and ophthalmopathy. Regions amplified from RNA transcripts were the TCR beta CDR3 regions. The HTBI primer set drove a first-round RT-PCR of the TCR CDR3. TCRdb called the multiplex PCR reads again in MiXCR, with one record for every CDR3 protein. The data hold about 560,000 distinct CDR3 sequences, with roughly 14% observed a single time. Looked up from germline, CDR1 is SGHTA and CDR2 is FQGTGA. V lost 6 bases, J lost 7 bases, and 19 bases lay in between. The CDR3 runs 14 residues. This clonotype appeared a few times.

The TCR originated in a young woman with Graves' hyperthyroidism. This chain joins TRBV7-3 and TRBJ2-7; no reliable D call. The sample was blood. The CDR3 loop is CASSRYRIAAEQYF. CDR3 DNA: TGTGCCAGCAGTCGTTACCGGATCGCTGCAGAGCAGTACTTC.